This TCR beta chain was found in a study of tumor-infiltrating lymphocytes in primary liver carcinoma (dated by TCRdb to 2016 to 2017). With respect to the entire study: Of the five patients (three men and two women, aged 30 to 69 years), four had hepatocellular carcinoma and one had combined HCC and intrahepatic cholangiocarcinoma. Repertoires from technical replicates were highly reproducible, with mean shared-clone rates roughly 0.87 and correlation coefficients above 0.95. Across five regions of each liver tumor, along with adjacent normal tissue and blood, the study brought together TCRbeta repertoire sequencing, expression microarrays and whole-exome sequencing. TCRbeta repertoire sequencing covered some 35 specimens from 5 patients: 25 or so tumor regions, 5 adjacent noncancerous liver tissues and 5 peripheral blood samples. Samples yielded roughly 3.5 to 7.5 million productive TCRbeta reads; read depth did not differ significantly between tissue types. Tumors of the five patients were stage T1-T3 N0M0 with maximum diameters of roughly 4.2 to 11 cm.

Results the study describes overall, beyond this receptor: Because only the TCR beta chain was sequenced and unpaired alpha chains were not captured, true repertoire diversity is likely underestimated. The study included only four to six patients, and the authors note findings should be validated in a larger study. Consistent with antigen-driven expansion, pairs of tumor regions showed higher repertoire overlap (mean roughly 36%) than either tumor-adjacent pairs (about 17%) or tumor-blood pairs (roughly 15%). A significantly larger repertoire fraction was made up by the top 250 clones in tumors than in blood (p = 0.039). Since the samples were bulk and unsorted, there was no way to compare CD4+ and CD8+ T cell repertoires.

On this clonotype itself: Its antigen is still unknown. An end of the junction does not agree with germline; a read error may underlie this.

Using a constant-region primer and ProtoScript II reverse transcriptase, TCRbeta-specific cDNA was reverse-transcribed from approximately 500 ng total RNA. Three nested multiplex PCR rounds, following a slightly modified ARM-PCR procedure, were used to build the TCRbeta libraries. Each of the first two PCR rounds ran for roughly 11 cycles and used multiplex TRBV1-TRBV30 forward primers together with a Cbeta reverse primer. Sample barcodes and Illumina adapters were attached in a final 25-cycle PCR using Deep VentR polymerase. Before sequencing, amplicons of 200-500 bp were purified from gel using a QIAquick gel extraction kit. An Illumina HiSeq 2500 was used to sequence the TCRbeta amplicons with 250-bp paired-end reads. From the authors' description of their analysis: Trimmomatic v0.33 was used to quality-trim the reads, and FLASH v1.2.11 was used to merge paired reads so that full CDR3 sequences could be recovered. MiGEC v1.2.1b assigned V, D and J germline segments to the rearranged TCRbeta sequences. VDJtools v1.0.0 computed clonotype statistics and Shannon-Wiener diversity indices. Except for diversity analysis, only each sample's 250 most abundant clonotypes were used in subsequent analyses to reduce sampling bias. TCRdb took the public reads, trimmed them with fastp at Q25, ran MiXCR for clone calling and kept in-frame beta chains. Rows with a matching CDR3 protein are joined into one entry that keeps the most common DNA and genes. The V and J calls come from TCRdb's annotation, not from the publication. This sample holds 40,000 or so distinct CDR3 sequences; roughly 73% were observed only once. Of the sample, 37% is held by the ten largest clones.

The germline V gene (reference sequence) supplies CDR1 LNHDA and CDR2 SQIVND. The CDR3, cysteine through phenylalanine, is 15 amino acids long. The kept DNA is CDR3 alone, 45 bases in frame from the first base. Total RNA and DNA were co-extracted without cell sorting from around 20-30 mg of bulk tissue using the AllPrep DNA/RNA mini kit. Between November 2015 and March 2016, about five patients in China with histopathologically diagnosed primary liver carcinoma had surgical resection. At the time of sampling, the patients had chronic HBV infection and had not received any treatment. Each fresh piece of tumor and adjacent tissue was cut in two, with one half stored in RNAlater at -80 degrees C and the other half sent for histology.

The sequenced material came from tumor-adjacent normal liver tissue. This clonotype was obtained from a man aged 40-50 years with primary liver carcinoma and hepatitis B virus infection. The chain is encoded by TRBV19 joined to TRBJ1-5; a tentative D call is TRBD1 (6 bases match). In nucleotide form, the sequence is TGTGCCAGTAGCGCCTCGACAGGTAGCAATCAGCCCCAGCGCTTT. Its protein product is CASSASTGSNQPQRF.